This T cell receptor (beta chain) is drawn from a study of spatial heterogeneity in lung cancer. Study at large: In cases with available follow-up PBMC samples, these were sequenced at a median of about two years after resection. Detection consistently captured more beta-chain sequences than alpha-chain sequences. General study points: Whereas they appeared in blood less at follow-up, ubiquitous expanded tumor TCRs appeared there more at resection.

This clonotype was found many times. Antigen unknown. The CDR3 consists of 17 residues. The germline CDR1 and CDR2 sequences are MNHEY and SVGAGI. Between the trimmed V and J ends, which lost 7 bases and 6 bases, there was a span of 24 bases. Indicated time point: blood at routine non-recurrence follow-up after resection. The sequenced material consisted of unsorted whole RNA from tumor, nontumor lung or frozen PBMC. MiXCR, applied by TCRdb to the 5' RACE reads, yields one record per CDR3 protein. Here the sample spans about 27,000 distinct CDR3 sequences, approximately 5.9% being singletons. This chain connects TRBV6-5 to TRBJ2-2; the D gene is possibly TRBD2 (6 bases). The clonotype was recovered from a female donor with early-stage non-small cell lung cancer. The specimen was PBMCs, collected at follow-up. The CDR3 protein is CASTSHRGSSWSGELFF. CDR3 DNA: TGTGCCAGCACCTCCCACCGGGGGTCCTCATGGTCCGGGGAGCTGTTTTTT.